This entry lists 10 T cell receptor beta chains sequenced from one sample in a study of blood T cell repertoires in COVID-19. Method: immunoSEQ multiplex PCR; TCRdb's copy keeps in-frame clones and lacks some. The data show 200,000 to 250,000 clones, with about 80% seen just once and about 1.7% held by the top ten. Input material: PBMCs or T cells enriched from blood (not recorded which). The receptor source for this set is a man in his 60s who had recovered from COVID-19.

The genes are TRBV6-6 and TRBJ2-7, with 8 positions matching TRBD2. The J segment lost 0 bases and the V segment lost 8 bases, leaving 9 bases of the junction unmatched. CDR1 is MNHNY and CDR2 is SVGAGI in the germline V gene (reference sequence). There are 15 residues in the CDR3. CDR3 nucleotide sequence: TGTGCCAGCGAACCCGTAGCGGGAACCTCCTACGAGCAGTACTTC. This sequence encodes CASEPVAGTSYEQYF.

The rearrangement uses TRBV6-2 or TRBV6-3 and TRBJ2-3, with D possibly being TRBD1 (5 bases). The length of the CDR3 is 12 residues. Germline V lookup: CDR1 MNHEY, CDR2 SVGEGT. Trimming pared 6 bases from V and 7 bases from J, leaving 11 bases between. This CDR3 reads CASSRQGYTQYF. CDR3 bases: TGTGCCAGCAGCCGCCAGGGATATACGCAGTATTTT.

The chain recombines TRBV6-5 with TRBJ1-3, with 12 bases aligning to TRBD1. The CDR3 consists of 14 residues. V dropped 8 bases and J dropped 4; count of bases not matched to a gene: 3. Germline V gene data show CDR1 as MNHEY and CDR2 as SVGAGI. CDR3 nucleotides: TGTGCCAGCGGGGGACAGGGGGCAGGAAACACCATATATTTT. Its translation is CASGGQGAGNTIYF.

J is TRBJ2-3 and V is TRBV3-1 (or the pseudogene TRBV3-2), with 8 bases fitting TRBD2. The CDR3 loop spans 19 amino acids. J was trimmed by 3 bases and V by 0 bases; bases with no gene match: 14. The germline CDR1 and CDR2 sequences are LGHDT and YNNKEL (reference sequence). The CDR3 region is CASSQDRIVGTSRTDTQYF. The DNA of the CDR3 is TGTGCCAGCAGCCAAGATCGTATAGTGGGGACTAGTCGTACAGATACGCAGTATTTT.

This clone was observed a handful of times. The rearrangement links TRBV3-1 (or the pseudogene TRBV3-2) to TRBJ2-1; the match to TRBD1 covers 7 bases. CDR1 and CDR2 from the germline V gene are LGHDT and YNNKEL (reference sequence). This CDR3 has 12 residues. V dropped 4 bases and J dropped 12; count of bases not matched to a gene: 6. The CDR3 spells CASSPNRGRQFF. In DNA, the CDR3 is TGTGCCAGCAGCCCCAACAGGGGTCGGCAGTTCTTC.

The chain recombines TRBV5-1 with TRBJ1-4, with 8 nucleotides matching TRBD1. CDR1 SGHRS and CDR2 YFSETQ come from the germline V gene. This CDR3 spans 14 amino acids. V shed 4 bases, J shed 5 bases, and the junction held 4 bases outside the gene matches. Here the CDR3 reads CASSQRTGNEKLFF. DNA of the CDR3: TGCGCCAGCAGCCAGCGGACAGGGAATGAAAAACTGTTTTTT.

The chain joins TRBV9 to TRBJ2-5, with 9 bases matching TRBD1. V dropped 1 base and J dropped 5; count of bases not matched to a gene: 6. The CDR3 covers 15 residues. Germline CDR1 and CDR2: SGDLS and YYNGEE. The CDR3 reads CASSVLGQGGETQYF. CDR3 bases: TGTGCCAGCAGCGTACTGGGACAGGGTGGGGAGACCCAGTACTTC.

The gene calls are TRBV5-1 and TRBJ2-2; perhaps TRBD2 as D (5 bases). The V gene's germline CDR1 is SGHRS and CDR2 YFSETQ. The CDR3 contains 15 residues. Trimming took off 9 bases at V and 0 bases at J, with 15 bases between the two ends. The CDR3 protein is CATRGQATNTGELFF. The CDR3 DNA reads as TGCGCCACCCGCGGGCAGGCGACGAACACCGGGGAGCTGTTTTTT.

This clone was recorded a few times. The chain recombines TRBV7-2 with TRBJ2-2; possible D gene TRBD1, 5 bases. V lost 2 bases and J 2 bases, leaving 9 bases between the germline ends. CDR3 length: 15 amino acids. Germline-derived CDR1 and CDR2 are SGHTA and FQGNSA. CDR3 DNA sequence: TGTGCCAGCAGCTTAATGACAGCCAACACCGGGGAGCTGTTTTTT. Translating it yields CASSLMTANTGELFF.

The chain has TRBV20-1 and TRBJ1-5; D ambiguous. Per germline, CDR1 DFQATT and CDR2 SNEGSKA (reference sequence). Trimming took 3 bases from V and 4 from J, leaving 13 bases between them. This CDR3 is 14 amino acids long. For the CDR3, the DNA is TGCAGTGCTAGTCGACACAGCCTAAATCAGCCCCAGCATTTT. Protein: CSASRHSLNQPQHF.